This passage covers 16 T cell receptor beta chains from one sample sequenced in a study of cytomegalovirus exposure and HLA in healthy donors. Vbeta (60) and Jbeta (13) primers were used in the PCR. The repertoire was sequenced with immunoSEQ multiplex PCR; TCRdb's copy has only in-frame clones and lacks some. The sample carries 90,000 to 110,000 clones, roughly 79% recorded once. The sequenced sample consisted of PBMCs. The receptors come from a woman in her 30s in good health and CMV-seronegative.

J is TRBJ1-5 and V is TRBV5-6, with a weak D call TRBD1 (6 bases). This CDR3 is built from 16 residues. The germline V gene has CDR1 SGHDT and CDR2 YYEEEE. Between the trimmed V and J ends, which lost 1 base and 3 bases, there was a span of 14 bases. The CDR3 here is CASSLSAGQINQPQHF. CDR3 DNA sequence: TGTGCCAGCAGCTTGTCGGCTGGACAGATCAATCAGCCCCAGCATTTT.

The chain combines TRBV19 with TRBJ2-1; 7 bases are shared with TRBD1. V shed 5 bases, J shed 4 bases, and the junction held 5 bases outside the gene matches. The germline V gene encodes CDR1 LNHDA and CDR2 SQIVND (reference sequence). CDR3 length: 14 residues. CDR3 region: CASSARDRYNEQFF. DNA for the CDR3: TGTGCCAGTAGTGCCCGGGACAGATACAATGAGCAGTTCTTC.

The CDR3 sequence is CASSLYLGQPQHF. The CDR3 nucleotides read TGTGCCAGCAGCTTATACCTCGGTCAGCCCCAGCATTTT. This rearrangement joins TRBV7-2 to TRBJ1-5; D remains unclear. Trimming shortened V by 2 bases and J by 6 bases, and 8 bases separated the two germline ends. The CDR3 covers 13 residues. Germline V gives CDR1 SGHTA, CDR2 FQGNSA.

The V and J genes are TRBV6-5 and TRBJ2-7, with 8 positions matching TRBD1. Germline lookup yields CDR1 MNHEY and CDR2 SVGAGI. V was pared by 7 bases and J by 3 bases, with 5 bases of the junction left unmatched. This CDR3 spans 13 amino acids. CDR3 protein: CASKRTGNYEQYF. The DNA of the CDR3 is TGTGCCAGCAAAAGGACAGGGAACTACGAGCAGTACTTC.

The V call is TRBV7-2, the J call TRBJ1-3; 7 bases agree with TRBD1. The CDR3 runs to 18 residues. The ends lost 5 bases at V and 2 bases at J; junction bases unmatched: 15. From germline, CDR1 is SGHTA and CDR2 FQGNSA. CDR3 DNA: TGTGCCAGCAGCCTAGAGACAGGGCTCACACTAGCTGGAAACACCATATATTTT. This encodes CASSLETGLTLAGNTIYF.

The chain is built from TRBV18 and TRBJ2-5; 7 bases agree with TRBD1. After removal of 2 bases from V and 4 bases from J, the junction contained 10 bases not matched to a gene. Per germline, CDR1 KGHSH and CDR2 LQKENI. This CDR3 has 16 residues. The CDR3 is CASSPGQGVIGETQYF. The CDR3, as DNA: TGTGCCAGCTCACCAGGCCAGGGGGTAATCGGAGAGACCCAGTACTTC.

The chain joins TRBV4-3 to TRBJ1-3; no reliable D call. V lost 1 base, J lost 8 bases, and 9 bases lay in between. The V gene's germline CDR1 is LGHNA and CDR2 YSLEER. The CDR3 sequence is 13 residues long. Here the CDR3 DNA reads TGCGCCAGCAGCCAAGGCCCCGGGGACACCATATATTTT. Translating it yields CASSQGPGDTIYF.

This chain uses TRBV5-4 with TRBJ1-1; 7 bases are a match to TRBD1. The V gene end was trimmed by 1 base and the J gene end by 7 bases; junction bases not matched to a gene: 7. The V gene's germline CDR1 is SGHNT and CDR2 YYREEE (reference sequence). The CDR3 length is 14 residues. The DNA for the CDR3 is TGTGCCAGCAGCTTGTCAGGGGGTAGTTTTGAAGCTTTCTTT. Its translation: CASSLSGGSFEAFF.

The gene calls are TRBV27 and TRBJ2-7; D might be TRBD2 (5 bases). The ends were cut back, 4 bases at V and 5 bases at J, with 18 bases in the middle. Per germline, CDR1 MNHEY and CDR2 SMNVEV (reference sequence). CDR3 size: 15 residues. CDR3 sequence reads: CASSYLPPRRDEQYF. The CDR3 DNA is TGTGCCAGCAGTTACTTACCTCCCCGGCGGGACGAGCAGTACTTC.

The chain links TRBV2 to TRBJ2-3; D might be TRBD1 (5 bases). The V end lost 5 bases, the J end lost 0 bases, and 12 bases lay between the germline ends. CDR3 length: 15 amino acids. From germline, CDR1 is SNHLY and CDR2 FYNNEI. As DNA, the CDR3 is TGTGCCAGCAGTTTAGAAGGGGCCAGCACAGATACGCAGTATTTT. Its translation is CASSLEGASTDTQYF.

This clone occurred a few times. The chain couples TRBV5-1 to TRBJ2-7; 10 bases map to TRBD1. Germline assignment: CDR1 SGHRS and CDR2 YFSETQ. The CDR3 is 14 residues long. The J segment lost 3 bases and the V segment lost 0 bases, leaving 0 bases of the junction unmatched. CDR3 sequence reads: CASSLGDRGYEQYF. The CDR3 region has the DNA TGCGCCAGCAGCTTGGGGGACAGGGGCTACGAGCAGTACTTC. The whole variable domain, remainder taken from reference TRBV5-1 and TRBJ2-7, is KAGVTQTPRYLIKTRGQQVTLSCSPISGHRSVSWYQQTPGQGLQFLFEYFSETQRNKGNFPGRFSGRQFSNSRSEMNVSTLELGDSALYLCASSLGDRGYEQYFGPGTRLTVT.

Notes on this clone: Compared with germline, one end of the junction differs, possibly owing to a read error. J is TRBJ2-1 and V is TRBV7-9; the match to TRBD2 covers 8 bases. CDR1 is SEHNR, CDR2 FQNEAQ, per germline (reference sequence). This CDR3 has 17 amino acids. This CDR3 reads CASSPPYRLAKGDEQLF. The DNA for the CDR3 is TGTGCCAGCAGCCCTCCGTATAGACTAGCGAAAGGCGATGAGCAGCTCTTC.

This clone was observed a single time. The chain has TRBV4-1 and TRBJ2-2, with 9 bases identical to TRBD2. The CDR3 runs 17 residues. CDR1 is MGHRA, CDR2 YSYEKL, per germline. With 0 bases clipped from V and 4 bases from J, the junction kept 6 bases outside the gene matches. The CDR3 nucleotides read TGCGCCAGCAGCCAAGATGTGGGACTAGCCCCCACCGGGGAGCTGTTTTTT. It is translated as CASSQDVGLAPTGELFF.

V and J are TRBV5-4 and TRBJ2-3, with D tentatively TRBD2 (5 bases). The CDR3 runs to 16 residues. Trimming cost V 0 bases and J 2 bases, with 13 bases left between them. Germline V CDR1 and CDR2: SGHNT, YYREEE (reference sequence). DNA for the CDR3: TGTGCCAGCAGCTTGGCCTTGAATAGCGACACAGATACGCAGTATTTT. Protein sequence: CASSLALNSDTDTQYF.

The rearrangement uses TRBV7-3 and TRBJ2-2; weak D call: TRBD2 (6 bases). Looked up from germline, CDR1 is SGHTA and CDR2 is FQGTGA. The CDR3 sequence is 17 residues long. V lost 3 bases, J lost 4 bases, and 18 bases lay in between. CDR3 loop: CASSFLAGTRGTGELFF. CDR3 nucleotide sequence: TGTGCCAGCAGCTTTCTGGCGGGAACGCGTGGCACCGGGGAGCTGTTTTTT.

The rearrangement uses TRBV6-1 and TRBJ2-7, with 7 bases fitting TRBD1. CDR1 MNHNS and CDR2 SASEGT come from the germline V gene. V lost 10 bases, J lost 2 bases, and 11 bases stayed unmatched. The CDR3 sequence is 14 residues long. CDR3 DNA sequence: TGTGCCATCATCAACCGGGACAGCACCTACGAGCAGTACTTC. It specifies CAIINRDSTYEQYF.